This TCR beta chain stems from a study of blood T cell repertoires in COVID-19. Study-level background: Samples taken during acute and convalescent COVID-19 were collected in the United States, Italy and Spain. Sources were T cells, B-cell-depleted T cells, or PBMCs; the material itself was cDNA or gDNA.

In the original workflow: The authors estimated nucleated cell counts from reference gene primer amplification. Repertoires were generated with immunoSEQ multiplex PCR, while TCRdb's copy carries only in-frame clones and drops some. V, J and clone size reflect that table, while D and trimming were determined from the DNA. The profile shows 45,000 to 55,000 clones, less than 95% of them singletons. Material: peripheral blood. The TCR sequence derives from a human donor in a cohort sampled during active COVID-19.

The chain's CDR3 is CAISPGGTGADTQYF. As DNA, the CDR3 is TGTGCCATCAGTCCTGGTGGGACTGGCGCAGATACGCAGTATTTT. V usage is TRBV10-3 and J usage is TRBJ2-3, with D perhaps matching TRBD2 (6 bases). Trimming removed 5 bases at V and 4 bases at J, with 16 bases between. CDR1 is ENHRY and CDR2 is SYGVKD in the germline V gene. CDR3 length: 15 amino acids.